The TCR beta chain under discussion was sequenced for a study of spatial heterogeneity in lung cancer. The time point denotes: blood at routine non-recurrence follow-up after resection. Frozen PBMC, nontumor lung or tumor provided whole RNA, which was sequenced unsorted. V was shortened by 3 bases and J by 4 bases, with 12 bases between the two germline ends. Germline assignment: CDR1 DFQATT and CDR2 SNEGSKA (reference sequence). The CDR3 length is 13 residues. This clonotype has more than one count but fewer than ten. TCRdb re-derived calls from the 5' RACE reads in MiXCR, one entry per CDR3 protein. Of around 110,000 distinct CDR3 sequences in the sample, 9% to 15% were seen once.

The chain links TRBV20-1 to TRBJ2-5; a weak D match, TRBD2 (5 bases). Source: PBMCs, taken at follow-up. The sequence was collected from a male donor with early-stage non-small cell lung cancer. The CDR3 DNA reads as TGCAGTGCTAGCGGACTGAACACAGAGACCCAGTACTTC. Its translation is CSASGLNTETQYF.